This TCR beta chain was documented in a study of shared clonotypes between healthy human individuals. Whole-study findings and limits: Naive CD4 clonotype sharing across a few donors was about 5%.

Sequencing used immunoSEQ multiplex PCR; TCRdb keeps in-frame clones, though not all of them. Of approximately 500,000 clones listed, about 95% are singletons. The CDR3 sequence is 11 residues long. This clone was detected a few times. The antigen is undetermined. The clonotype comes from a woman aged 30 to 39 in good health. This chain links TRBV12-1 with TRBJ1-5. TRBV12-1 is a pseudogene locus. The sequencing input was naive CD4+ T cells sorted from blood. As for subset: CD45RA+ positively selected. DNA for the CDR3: TGTGCCAGCAGCTTTGGGGAGCCCCAGCATTTT. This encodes CASSFGEPQHF.